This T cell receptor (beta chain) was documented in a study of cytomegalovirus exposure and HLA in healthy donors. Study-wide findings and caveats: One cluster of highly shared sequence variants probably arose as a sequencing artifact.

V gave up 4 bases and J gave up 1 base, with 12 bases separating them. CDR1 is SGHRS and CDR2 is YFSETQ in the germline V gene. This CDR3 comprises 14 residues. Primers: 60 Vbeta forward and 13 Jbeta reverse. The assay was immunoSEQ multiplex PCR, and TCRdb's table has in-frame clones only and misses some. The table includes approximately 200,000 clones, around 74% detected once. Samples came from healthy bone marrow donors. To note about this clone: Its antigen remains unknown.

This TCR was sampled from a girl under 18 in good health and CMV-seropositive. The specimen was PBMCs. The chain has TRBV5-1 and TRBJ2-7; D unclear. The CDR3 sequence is CASSTGGKSYEQYF. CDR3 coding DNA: TGCGCCAGCAGCACCGGCGGAAAGTCCTACGAGCAGTACTTC.